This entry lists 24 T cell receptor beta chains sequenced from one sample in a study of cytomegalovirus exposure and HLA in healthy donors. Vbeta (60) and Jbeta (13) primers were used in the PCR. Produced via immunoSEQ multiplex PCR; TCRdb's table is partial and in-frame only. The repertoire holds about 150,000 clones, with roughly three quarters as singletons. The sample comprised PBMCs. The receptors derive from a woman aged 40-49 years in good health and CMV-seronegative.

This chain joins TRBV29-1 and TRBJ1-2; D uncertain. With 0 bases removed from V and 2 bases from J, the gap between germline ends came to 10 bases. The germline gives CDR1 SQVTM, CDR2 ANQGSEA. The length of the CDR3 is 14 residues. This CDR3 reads CSVEERAFNYGYTF. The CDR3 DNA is TGCAGCGTTGAAGAGCGGGCGTTCAACTATGGCTACACCTTC.

CDR3 protein: CASSQVTSFVIGELFF. As DNA, the CDR3 is TGTGCCAGCAGCCAAGTTACTAGCTTCGTTATCGGGGAGCTGTTTTTT. J is TRBJ2-2 and V is TRBV4-2; D is perhaps TRBD2 (6 bases). This CDR3 is 16 amino acids long. Germline loops: CDR1 LGHNA, CDR2 YNFKEQ. V shed 1 base and J shed 7 bases, with 16 bases lying between them.

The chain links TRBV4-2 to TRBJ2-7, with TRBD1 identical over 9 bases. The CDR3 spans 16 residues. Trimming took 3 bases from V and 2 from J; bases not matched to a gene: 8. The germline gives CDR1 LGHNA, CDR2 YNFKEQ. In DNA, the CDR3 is TGTGCCAGCAGCCAGGATACCGGGGACAGGGCCTACGAGCAGTACTTC. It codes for CASSQDTGDRAYEQYF.

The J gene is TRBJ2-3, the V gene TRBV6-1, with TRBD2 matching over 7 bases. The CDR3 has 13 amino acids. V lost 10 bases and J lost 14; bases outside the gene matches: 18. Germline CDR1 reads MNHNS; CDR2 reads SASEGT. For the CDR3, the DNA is TGTGCCATCGCGGTAGGAGTTGGGGACTATCGGTATTTT. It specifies CAIAVGVGDYRYF.

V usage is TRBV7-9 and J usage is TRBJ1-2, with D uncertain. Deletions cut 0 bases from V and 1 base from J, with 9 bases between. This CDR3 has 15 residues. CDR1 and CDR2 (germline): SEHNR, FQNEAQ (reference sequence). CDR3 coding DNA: TGTGCCAGCAGCTTAGCGCTTACAGATAACTATGGCTACACCTTC. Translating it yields CASSLALTDNYGYTF.

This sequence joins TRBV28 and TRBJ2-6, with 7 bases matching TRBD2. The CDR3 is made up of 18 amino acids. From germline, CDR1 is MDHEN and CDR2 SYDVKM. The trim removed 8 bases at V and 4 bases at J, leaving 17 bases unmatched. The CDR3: CASGPFGRGGAGANVLTF. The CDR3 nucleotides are TGTGCCAGCGGACCATTTGGGAGGGGCGGAGCCGGGGCCAACGTCCTGACTTTC.

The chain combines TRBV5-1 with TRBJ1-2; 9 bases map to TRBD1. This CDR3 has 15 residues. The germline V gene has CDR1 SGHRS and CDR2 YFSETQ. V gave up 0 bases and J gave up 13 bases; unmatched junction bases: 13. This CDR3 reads CASSLVVGTGKTSTF. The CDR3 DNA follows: TGCGCCAGCAGCTTGGTAGTGGGGACAGGGAAAACTTCCACCTTC.

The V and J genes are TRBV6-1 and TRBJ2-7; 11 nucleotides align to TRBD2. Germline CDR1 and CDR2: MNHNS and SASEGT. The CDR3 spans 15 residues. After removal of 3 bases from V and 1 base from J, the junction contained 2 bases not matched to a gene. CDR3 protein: CASSEGLAASYEQYF. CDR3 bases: TGTGCCAGCAGTGAGGGACTAGCGGCGTCCTACGAGCAGTACTTC.

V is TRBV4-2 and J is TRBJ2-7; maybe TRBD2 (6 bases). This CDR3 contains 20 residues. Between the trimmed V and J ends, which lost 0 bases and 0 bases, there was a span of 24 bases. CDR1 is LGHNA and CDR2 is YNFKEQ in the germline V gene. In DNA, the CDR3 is TGTGCCAGCAGCCAAGAGGGGAGGATAGGCGGGTTTCCATACTCCTACGAGCAGTACTTC. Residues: CASSQEGRIGGFPYSYEQYF.

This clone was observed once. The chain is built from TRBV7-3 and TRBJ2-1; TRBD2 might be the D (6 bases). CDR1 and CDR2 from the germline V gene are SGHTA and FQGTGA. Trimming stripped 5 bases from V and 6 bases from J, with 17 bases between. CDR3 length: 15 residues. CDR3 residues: CASSATEGLRNEQFF. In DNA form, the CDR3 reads TGTGCCAGCAGCGCAACGGAGGGGCTACGCAATGAGCAGTTCTTC.

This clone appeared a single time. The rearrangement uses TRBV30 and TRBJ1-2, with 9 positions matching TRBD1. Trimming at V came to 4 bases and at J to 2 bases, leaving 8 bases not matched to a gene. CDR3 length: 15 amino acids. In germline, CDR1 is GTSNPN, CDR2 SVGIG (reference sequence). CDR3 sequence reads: CAWNYGTGRNYGYTF. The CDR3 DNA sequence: TGTGCCTGGAACTACGGGACAGGGCGCAACTATGGCTACACCTTC.

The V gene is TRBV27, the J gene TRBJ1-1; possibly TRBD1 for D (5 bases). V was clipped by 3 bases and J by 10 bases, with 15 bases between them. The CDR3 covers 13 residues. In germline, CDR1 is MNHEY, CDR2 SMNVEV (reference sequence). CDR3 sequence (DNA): TGTGCCAGCAGTTTTGGGCCAGGGTTATCAGCTTTCTTT. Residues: CASSFGPGLSAFF.

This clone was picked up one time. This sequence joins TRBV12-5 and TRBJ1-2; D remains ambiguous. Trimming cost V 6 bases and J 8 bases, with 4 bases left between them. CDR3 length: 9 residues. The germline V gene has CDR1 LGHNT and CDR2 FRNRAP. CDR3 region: CASGSGYTF. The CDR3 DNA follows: TGTGCTAGTGGCTCCGGCTACACCTTC.

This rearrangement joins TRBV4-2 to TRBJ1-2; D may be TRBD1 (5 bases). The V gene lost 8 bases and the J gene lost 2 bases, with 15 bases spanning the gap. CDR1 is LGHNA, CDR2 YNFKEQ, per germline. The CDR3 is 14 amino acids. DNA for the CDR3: TGTGCCAGCTGGGCGGGGAGGGGAAACTATGGCTACACCTTC. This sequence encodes CASWAGRGNYGYTF.

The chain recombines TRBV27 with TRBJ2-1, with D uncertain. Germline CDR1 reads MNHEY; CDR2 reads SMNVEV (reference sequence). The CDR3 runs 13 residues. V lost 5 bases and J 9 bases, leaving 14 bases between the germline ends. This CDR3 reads CASSPEEPGEQFF. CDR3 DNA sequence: TGTGCCAGCAGTCCTGAGGAGCCCGGTGAGCAGTTCTTC.

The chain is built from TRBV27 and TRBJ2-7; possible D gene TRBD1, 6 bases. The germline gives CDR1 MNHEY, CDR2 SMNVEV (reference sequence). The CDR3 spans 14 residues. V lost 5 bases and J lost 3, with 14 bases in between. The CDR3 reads CASSRDNTDYEQYF. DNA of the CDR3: TGTGCCAGCAGTAGGGACAATACGGACTACGAGCAGTACTTC.

CDR3 nucleotide sequence: TGCGCCAGCAGCCAGGGGACAGGGGGCGCGGATACGCAGTATTTT. Translation gives CASSQGTGGADTQYF. The V gene is TRBV4-3, the J gene TRBJ2-3; 12 nucleotides line up with TRBD1. The length of the CDR3 is 15 residues. Unmatched junction bases numbered 4, after V lost 3 bases and J lost 6 bases. Germline V gene data show CDR1 as LGHNA and CDR2 as YSLEER.

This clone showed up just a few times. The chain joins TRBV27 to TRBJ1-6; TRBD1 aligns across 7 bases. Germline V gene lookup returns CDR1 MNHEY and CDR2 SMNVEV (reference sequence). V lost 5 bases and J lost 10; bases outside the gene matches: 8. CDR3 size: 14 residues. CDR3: CASSLTWTGSPLHF. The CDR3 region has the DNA TGTGCCAGCAGTCTCACTTGGACAGGCTCACCCCTCCACTTT.

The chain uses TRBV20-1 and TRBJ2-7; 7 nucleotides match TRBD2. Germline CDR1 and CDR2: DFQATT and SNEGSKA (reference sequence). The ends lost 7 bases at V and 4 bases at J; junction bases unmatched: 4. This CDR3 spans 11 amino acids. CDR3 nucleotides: TGCAGTGTTTCTAGCGGATACGAGCAGTACTTC. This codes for CSVSSGYEQYF.

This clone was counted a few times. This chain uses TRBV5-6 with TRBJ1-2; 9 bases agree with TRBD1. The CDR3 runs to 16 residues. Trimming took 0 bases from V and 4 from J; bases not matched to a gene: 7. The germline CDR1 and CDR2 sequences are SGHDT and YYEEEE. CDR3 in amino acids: CASSLVSGTGRYGYTF. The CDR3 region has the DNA TGTGCCAGCAGCTTGGTGTCCGGGACAGGGCGCTATGGCTACACCTTC.

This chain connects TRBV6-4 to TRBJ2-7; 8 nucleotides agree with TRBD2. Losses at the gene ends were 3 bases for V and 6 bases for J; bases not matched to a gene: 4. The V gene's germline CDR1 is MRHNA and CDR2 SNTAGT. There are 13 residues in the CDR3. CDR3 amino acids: CASSEQAGVEQYF. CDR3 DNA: TGTGCCAGCAGTGAGCAAGCGGGGGTCGAGCAGTACTTC.

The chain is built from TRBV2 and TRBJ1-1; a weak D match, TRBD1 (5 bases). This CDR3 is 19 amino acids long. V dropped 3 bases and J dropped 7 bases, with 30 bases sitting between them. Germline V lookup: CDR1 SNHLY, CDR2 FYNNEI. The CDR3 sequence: CASSEPVNTGLTLLYEAFF. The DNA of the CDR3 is TGTGCCAGCAGTGAGCCAGTTAATACAGGCCTTACACTCCTTTATGAAGCTTTCTTT.

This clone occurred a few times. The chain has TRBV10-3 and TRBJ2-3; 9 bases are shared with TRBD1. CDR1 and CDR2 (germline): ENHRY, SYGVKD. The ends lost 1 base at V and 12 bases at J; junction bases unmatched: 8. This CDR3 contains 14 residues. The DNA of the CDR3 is TGTGCCATCAGTGAGTACCTTGGGACAGGGAATCAGTATTTT. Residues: CAISEYLGTGNQYF.

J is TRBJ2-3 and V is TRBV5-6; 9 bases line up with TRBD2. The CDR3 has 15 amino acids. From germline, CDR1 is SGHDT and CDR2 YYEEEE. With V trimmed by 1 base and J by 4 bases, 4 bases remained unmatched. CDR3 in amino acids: CASSLSGTSSDTQYF. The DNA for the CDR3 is TGTGCCAGCAGCTTGTCTGGGACTAGCTCAGATACGCAGTATTTT.